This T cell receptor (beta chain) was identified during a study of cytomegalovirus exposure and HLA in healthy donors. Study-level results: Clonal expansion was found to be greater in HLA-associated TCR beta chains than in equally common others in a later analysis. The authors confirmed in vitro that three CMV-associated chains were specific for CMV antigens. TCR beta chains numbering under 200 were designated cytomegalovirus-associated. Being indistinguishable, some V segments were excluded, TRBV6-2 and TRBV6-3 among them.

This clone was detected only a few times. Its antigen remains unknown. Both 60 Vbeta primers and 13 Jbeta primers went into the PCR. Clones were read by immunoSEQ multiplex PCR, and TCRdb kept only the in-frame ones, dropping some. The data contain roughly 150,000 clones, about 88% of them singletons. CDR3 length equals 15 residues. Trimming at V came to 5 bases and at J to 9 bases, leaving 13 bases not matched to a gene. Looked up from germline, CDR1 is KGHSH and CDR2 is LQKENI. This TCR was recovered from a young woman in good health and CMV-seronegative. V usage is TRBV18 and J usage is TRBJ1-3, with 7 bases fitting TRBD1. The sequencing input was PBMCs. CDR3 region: CASSARQGVDGTIYF. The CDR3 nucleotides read TGTGCCAGCTCAGCGAGACAGGGAGTAGACGGCACCATATATTTT.